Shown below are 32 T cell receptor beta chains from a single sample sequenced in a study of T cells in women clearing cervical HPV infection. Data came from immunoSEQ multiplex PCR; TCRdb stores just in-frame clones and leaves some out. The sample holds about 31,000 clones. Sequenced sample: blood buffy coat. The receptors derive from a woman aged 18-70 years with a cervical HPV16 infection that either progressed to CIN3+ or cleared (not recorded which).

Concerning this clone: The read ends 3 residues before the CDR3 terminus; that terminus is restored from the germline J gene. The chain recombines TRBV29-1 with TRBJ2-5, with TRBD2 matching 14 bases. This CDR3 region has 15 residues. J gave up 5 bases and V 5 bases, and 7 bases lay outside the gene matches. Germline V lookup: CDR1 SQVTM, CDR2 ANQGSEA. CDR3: CSVRLAGGPTETQYF. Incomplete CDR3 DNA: TGCAGCGTTAGACTAGCGGGAGGGCCAACGGAGACC.

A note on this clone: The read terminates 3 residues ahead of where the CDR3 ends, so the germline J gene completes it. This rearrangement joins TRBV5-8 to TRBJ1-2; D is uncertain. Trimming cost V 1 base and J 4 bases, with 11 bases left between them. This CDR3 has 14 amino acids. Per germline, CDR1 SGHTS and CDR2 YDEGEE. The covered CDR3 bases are TGTGCCAGCAGCTTGAGTCCACAAAGCTATGGC. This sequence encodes CASSLSPQSYG. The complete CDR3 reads CASSLSPQSYGYTF. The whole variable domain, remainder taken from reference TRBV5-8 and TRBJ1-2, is EAGVTQSPTHLIKTRGQQATLRCSPISGHTSVYWYQQALGLGLQFLLWYDEGEERNRGNFPPRFSGRQFPNYSSELNVNALELEDSALYLCASSLSPQSYGYTFGSGTRLTVV.

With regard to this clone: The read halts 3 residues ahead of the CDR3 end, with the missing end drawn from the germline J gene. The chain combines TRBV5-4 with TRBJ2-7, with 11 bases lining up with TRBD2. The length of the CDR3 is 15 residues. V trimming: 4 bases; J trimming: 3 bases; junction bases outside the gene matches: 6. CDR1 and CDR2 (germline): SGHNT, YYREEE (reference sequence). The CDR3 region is CASSTGTSGYYEQYF. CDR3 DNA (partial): TGTGCCAGCAGCACCGGGACTAGCGGATACTACGAG.

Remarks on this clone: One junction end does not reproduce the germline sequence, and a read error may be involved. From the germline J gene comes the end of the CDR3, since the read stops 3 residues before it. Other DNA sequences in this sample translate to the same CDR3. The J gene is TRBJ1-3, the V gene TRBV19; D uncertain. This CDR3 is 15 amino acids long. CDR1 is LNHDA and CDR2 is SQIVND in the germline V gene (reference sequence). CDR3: CASSMPVGLGNTIYF. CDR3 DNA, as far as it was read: TGTGCCAGTAGTATGCCGGTGGGCCTTGGAAACACT.

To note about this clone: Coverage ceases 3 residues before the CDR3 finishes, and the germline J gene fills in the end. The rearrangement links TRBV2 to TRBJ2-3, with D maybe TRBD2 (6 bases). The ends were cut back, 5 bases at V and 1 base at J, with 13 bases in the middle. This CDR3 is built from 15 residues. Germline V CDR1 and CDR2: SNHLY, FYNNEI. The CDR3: CASSLGGTGTDTQYF. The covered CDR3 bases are TGTGCCAGCAGTCTCGGGGGTACTGGCACAGATACG.

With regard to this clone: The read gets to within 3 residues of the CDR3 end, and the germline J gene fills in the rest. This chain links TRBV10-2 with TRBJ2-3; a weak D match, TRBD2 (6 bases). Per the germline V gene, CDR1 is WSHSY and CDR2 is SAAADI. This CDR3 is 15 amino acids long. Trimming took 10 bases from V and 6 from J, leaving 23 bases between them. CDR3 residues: CAITTSGLGYDTQYF. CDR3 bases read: TGCGCCATCACCACCTCGGGACTGGGATACGATACG.

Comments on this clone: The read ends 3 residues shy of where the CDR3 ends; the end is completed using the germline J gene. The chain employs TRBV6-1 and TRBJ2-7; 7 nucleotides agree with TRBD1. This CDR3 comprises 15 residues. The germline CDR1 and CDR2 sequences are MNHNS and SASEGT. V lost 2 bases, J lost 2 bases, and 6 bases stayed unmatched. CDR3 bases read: TGTGCCAGCAGTGAACAGACAGGGCCAACCTACGAG. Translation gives CASSEQTGPTYE. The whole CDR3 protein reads CASSEQTGPTYEQYF.

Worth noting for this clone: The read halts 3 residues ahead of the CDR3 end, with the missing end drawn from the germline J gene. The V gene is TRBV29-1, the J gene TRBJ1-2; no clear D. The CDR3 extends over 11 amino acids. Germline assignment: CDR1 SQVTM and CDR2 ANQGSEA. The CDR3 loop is CSVDGRPVYTF. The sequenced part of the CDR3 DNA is TGCAGCGTTGATGGCAGGCCAGTA.

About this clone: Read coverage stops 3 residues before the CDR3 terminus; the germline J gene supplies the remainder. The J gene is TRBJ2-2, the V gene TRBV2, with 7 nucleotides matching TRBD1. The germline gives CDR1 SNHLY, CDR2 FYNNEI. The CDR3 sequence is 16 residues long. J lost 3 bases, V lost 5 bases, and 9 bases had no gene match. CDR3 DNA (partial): TGTGCCAGCAGTTACCCCCGGGACAGTTACACCGGGGAG. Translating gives CASSYPRDSYTGE. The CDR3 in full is CASSYPRDSYTGELFF. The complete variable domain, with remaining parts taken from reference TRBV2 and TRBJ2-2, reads EPEVTQTPSHQVTQMGQEVILRCVPISNHLYFYWYRQILGQKVEFLVSFYNNEISEKSEIFDDQFSVERPDGSNFTLKIRSTKLEDSAMYFCASSYPRDSYTGELFFGEGSRLTVL.

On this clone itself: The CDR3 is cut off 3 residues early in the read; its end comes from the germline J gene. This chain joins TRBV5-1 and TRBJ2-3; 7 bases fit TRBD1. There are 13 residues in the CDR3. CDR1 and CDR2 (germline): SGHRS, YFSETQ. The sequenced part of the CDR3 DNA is TGCGCCAGCAGCGTGGACAGGCAAGAGACG. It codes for CASSVDRQET. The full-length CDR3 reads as CASSVDRQETQYF.

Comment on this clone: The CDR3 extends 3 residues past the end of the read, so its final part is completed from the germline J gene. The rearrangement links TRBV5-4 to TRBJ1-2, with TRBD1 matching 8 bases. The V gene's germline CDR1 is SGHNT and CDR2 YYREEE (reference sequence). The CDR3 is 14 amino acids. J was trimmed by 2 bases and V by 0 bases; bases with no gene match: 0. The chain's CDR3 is CASSLGQGNYGYTF. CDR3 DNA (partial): TGTGCCAGCAGCTTGGGACAGGGGAACTATGGC.

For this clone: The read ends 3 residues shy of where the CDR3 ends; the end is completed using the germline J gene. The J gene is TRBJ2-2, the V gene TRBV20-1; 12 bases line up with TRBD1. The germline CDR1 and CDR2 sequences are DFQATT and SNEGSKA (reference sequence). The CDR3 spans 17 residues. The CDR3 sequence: CSAAPGQGASYNSPLFF. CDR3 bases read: TGCAGTGCTGCCCCGGGACAGGGGGCCTCCTATAATTCACCG.

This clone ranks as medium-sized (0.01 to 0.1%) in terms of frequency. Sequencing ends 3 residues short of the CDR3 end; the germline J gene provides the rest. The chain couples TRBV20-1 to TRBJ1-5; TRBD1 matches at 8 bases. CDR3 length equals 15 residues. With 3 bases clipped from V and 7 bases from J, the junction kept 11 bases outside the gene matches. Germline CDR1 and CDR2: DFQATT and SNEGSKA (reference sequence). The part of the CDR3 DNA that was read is TGCAGTGCTAGCGGGGGACAGGAGGTAAAACAGCCC. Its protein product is CSASGGQEVKQP. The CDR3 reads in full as CSASGGQEVKQPQHF.

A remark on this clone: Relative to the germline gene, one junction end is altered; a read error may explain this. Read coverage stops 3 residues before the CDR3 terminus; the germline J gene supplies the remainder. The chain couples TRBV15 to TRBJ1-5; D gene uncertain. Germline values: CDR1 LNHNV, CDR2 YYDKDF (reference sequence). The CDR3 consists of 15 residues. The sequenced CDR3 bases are TGTGCCACCAACAGAGATCGCGGGGTTAATCAGCCC. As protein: CATNRDRGVNQP. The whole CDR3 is CATNRDRGVNQPQHF.

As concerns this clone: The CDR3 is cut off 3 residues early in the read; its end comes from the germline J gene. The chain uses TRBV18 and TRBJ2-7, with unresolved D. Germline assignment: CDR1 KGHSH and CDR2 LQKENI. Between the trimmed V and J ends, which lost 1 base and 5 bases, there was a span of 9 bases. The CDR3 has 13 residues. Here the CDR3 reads CASSPQGLNEQYF. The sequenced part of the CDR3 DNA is TGTGCCAGCTCACCACAGGGTTTAAACGAG.

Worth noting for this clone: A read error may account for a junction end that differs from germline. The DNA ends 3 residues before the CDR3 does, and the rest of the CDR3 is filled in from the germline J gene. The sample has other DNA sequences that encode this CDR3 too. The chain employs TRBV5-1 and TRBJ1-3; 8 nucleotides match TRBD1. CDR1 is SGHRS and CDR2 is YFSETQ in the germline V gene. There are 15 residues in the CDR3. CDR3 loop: CASSYGTGLGNTIYF. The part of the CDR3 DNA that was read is TGCGCCAGCAGCTACGGGACAGGCCTAGGAAACACG. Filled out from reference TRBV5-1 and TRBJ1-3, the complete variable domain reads KAGVTQTPRYLIKTRGQQVTLSCSPISGHRSVSWYQQTPGQGLQFLFEYFSETQRNKGNFPGRFSGRQFSNSRSEMNVSTLELGDSALYLCASSYGTGLGNTIYFGEGSWLTVV.

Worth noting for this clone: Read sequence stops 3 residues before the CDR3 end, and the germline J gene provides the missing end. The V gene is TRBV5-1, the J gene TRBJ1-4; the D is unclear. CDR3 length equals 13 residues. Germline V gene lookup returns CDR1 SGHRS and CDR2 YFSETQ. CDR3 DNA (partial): TGCGCCAGCAGCAAAAACTATAATTCACCA. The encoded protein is CASSKNYNSP. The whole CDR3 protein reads CASSKNYNSPLFF.

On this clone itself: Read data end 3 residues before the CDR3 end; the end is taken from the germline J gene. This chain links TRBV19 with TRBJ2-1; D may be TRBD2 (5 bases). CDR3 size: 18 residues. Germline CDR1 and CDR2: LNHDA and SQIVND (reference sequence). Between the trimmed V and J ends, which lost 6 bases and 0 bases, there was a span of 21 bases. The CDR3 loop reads CASSPIFERRSSYNEQFF. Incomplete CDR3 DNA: TGTGCCAGTAGCCCCATTTTTGAGCGGCGGAGCTCCTACAATGAG.

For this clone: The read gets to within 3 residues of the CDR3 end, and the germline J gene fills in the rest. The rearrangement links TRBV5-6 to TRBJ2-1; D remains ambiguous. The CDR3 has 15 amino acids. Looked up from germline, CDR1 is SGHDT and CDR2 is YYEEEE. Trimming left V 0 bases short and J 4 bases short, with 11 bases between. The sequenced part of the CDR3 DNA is TGTGCCAGCAGCTTGGGCGGAGTCACTTACAATGAG. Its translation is CASSLGGVTYNE. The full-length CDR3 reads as CASSLGGVTYNEQFF. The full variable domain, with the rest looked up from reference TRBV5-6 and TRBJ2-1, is DAGVTQSPTHLIKTRGQQVTLRCSPKSGHDTVSWYQQALGQGPQFIFQYYEEEERQRGNFPDRFSGHQFPNYSSELNVNALLLGDSALYLCASSLGGVTYNEQFFGPGTRLTVL.

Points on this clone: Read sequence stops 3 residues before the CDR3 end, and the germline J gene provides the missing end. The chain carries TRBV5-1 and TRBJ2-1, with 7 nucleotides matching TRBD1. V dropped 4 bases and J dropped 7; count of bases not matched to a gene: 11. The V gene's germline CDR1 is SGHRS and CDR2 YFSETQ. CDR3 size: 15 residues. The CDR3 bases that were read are TGCGCCAGCAGCATTGGACAGGTTCTAGTGAATGAG. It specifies CASSIGQVLVNE. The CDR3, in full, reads CASSIGQVLVNEQFF.

This CDR3 reads CASSHFRGRGNTEAFF. CDR3 bases read: TGTGCCAGTAGTCATTTCAGGGGCCGGGGGAACACTGAA. The rearrangement joins TRBV19 to TRBJ1-1; possible D gene TRBD1, 6 bases. The observed sequence ends 3 residues before the CDR3 terminus, with the missing tail filled in from the germline J gene. Germline CDR1 reads LNHDA; CDR2 reads SQIVND (reference sequence). Deletions cut 5 bases from V and 1 base from J, with 17 bases between. This CDR3 comprises 16 residues. The whole variable domain, remainder taken from reference TRBV19 and TRBJ1-1, is DGGITQSPKYLFRKEGQNVTLSCEQNLNHDAMYWYRQDPGQGLRLIYYSQIVNDFQKGDIAEGYSVSREKKESFPLTVTSAQKNPTAFYLCASSHFRGRGNTEAFFGQGTRLTVV.

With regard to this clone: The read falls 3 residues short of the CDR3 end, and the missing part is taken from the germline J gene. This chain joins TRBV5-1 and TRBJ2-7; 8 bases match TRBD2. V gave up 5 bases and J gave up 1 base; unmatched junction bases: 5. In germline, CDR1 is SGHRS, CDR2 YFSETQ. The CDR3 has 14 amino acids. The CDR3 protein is CASRYLAGSYEQYF. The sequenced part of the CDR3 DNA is TGCGCCAGCAGGTACCTAGCGGGTTCCTACGAG.

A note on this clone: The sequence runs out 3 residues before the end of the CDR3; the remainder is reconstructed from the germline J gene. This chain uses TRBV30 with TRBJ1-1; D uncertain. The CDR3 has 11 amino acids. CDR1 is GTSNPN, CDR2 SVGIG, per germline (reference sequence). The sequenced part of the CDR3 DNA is TGTGCCGGCAACACCTCGCCCAAA. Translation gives CAGNTSPK. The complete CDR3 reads CAGNTSPKAFF.

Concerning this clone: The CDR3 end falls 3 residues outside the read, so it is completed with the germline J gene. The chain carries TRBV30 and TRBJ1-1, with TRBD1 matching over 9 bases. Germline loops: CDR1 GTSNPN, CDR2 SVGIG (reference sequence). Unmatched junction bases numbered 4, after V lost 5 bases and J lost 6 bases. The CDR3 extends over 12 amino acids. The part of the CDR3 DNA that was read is TGTGCCTGGTCCGGGACAGGGCCTGAA. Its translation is CAWSGTGPE. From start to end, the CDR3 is CAWSGTGPEAFF.

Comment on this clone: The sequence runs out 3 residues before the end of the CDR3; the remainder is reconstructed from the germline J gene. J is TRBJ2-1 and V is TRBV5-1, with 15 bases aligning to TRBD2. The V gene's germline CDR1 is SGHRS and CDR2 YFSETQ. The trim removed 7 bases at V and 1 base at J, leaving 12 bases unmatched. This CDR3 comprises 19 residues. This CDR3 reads CASSDLGTSGGRSYNEQFF. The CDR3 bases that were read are TGCGCCAGCTCCGACCTCGGGACTAGCGGGGGGAGATCCTACAATGAG.

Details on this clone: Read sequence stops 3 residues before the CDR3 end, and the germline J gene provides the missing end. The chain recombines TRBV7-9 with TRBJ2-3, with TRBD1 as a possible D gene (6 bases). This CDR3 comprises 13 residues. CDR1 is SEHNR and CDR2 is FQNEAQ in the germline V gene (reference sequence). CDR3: CASSRDTQETQYF. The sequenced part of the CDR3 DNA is TGTGCCAGCAGCCGGGACACCCAAGAGACG. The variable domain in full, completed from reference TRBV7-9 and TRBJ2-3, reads DTGVSQNPRHKITKRGQNVTFRCDPISEHNRLYWYRQTLGQGPEFLTYFQNEAQLEKSRLLSDRFSAERPKGSFSTLEIQRTEQGDSAMYLCASSRDTQETQYFGPGTRLTVL.

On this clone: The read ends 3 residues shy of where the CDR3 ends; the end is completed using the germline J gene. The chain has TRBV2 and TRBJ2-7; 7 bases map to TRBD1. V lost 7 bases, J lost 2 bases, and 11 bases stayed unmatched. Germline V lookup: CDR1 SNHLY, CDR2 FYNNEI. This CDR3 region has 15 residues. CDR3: CASTLKGDRTYEQYF. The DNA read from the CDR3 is TGTGCCAGCACCCTTAAGGGGGACAGAACCTACGAG.

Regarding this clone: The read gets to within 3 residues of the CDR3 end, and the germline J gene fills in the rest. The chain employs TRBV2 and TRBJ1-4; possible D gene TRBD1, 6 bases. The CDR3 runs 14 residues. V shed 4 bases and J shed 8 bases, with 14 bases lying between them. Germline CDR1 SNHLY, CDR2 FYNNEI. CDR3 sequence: CASSVEQGGEKLFF. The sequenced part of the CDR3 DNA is TGTGCCAGCAGTGTCGAACAGGGTGGGGAAAAA.

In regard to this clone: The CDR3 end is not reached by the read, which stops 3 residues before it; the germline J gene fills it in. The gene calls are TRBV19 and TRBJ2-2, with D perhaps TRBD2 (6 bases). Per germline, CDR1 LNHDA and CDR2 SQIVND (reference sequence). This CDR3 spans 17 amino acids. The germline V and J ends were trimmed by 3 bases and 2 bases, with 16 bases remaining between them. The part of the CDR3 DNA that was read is TGTGCCAGTAGTATGGGCGGGATGACTTTAAACACCGGGGAG. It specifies CASSMGGMTLNTGE. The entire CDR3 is CASSMGGMTLNTGELFF.

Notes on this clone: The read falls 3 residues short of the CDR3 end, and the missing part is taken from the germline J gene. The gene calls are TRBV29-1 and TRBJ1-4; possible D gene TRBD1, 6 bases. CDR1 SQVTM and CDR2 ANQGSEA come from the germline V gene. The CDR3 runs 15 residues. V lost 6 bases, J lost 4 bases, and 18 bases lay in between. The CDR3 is CSVSDGGQLNEKLFF. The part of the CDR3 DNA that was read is TGCAGCGTATCCGACGGGGGGCAGCTTAATGAAAAA.

CDR3 loop: CASTPRRGYTQYF. The sequenced part of the CDR3 DNA is TGTGCCAGCACCCCCCGGCGGGGTTATACG. The rearrangement links TRBV5-6 to TRBJ2-3; D possibly corresponds to TRBD2 (6 bases). The CDR3 end is not reached by the read, which stops 3 residues before it; the germline J gene fills it in. Germline V gene lookup returns CDR1 SGHDT and CDR2 YYEEEE. The CDR3 is 13 amino acids. Trimming left V 6 bases short and J 7 bases short, with 15 bases between.

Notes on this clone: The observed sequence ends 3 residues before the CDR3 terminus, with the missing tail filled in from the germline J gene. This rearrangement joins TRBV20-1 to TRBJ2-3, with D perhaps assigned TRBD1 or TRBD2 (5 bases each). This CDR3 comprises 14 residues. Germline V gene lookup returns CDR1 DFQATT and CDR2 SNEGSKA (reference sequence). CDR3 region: CSATTFRVGETQYF. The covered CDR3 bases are TGCAGTGCTACCACATTTAGGGTAGGGGAGACG.